Listed below are T cell receptor beta chains from one sample, sequenced in a study of CD8+ T cells in alopecia areata. TCRdb's copy holds only in-frame clones and misses some; the assay was immunoSEQ multiplex PCR. Of approximately 63,000 clones listed, 50% to 75% are singletons. The sample was CD8+ T cells sorted from blood, taken at week 0. These receptors were taken from a human donor with alopecia areata. The CDR3 runs from the conserved cysteine through the conserved F or W. The D gene is left open where the match is weak. Only part of the rows carry a size: once, few, many, or a class if the clone is expanded.

size	D	V	J	DNA	CDR3
once	.	TRBV5-1	TRBJ1-2	TGCGCCAGCAGGGGTACACGTCGGGGGACCTATGGCTACACCTTC	CASRGTRRGTYGYTF
.	TRBD2	TRBV30	TRBJ2-2	TGTGCCTGGAGCGGGACTAGCGGGAGCGTCGGGGAGCTGTTTTTT	CAWSGTSGSVGELFF
.	TRBD1	TRBV9	TRBJ2-3	TGTGCCAGCAGTGATCCAGGGGGCGACCTCGGAACAGATACGCAGTATTTT	CASSDPGGDLGTDTQYF
.	.	TRBV27	TRBJ2-5	TGTGCCAGCAGAGACAGAACCCAAGAGACCCAGTACTTC	CASRDRTQETQYF
.	.	TRBV5-6	TRBJ1-5	TGTGCCAGCAGCTTGGGACACAAGGGTCTGGGCAATCAGCCCCAGCATTTT	CASSLGHKGLGNQPQHF
.	TRBD1	TRBV27	TRBJ2-1	TGTGCCAGCAGTCCTGGGACAGTATACAATGAGCAGTTCTTC	CASSPGTVYNEQFF
.	TRBD1	TRBV4-1	TRBJ2-7	TGCGCCAGCAGCCAAGAGCATGGGACAGGTAGCTCCTACGAGCAGTACTTC	CASSQEHGTGSSYEQYF
.	.	TRBV7-9	TRBJ2-7	TGTGCCAGCAGCTCCCGTTACGAGCAGTACTTC	CASSSRYEQYF
.	.	TRBV4-1	TRBJ2-2	TGCGCCAGCGAGTTGGGGGGCGATGCCGGGGAGCTGTTTTTT	CASELGGDAGELFF
.	TRBD1	TRBV5-1	TRBJ2-6	TGCGCCAGCAGCTCTACAGGGGTGGGAAGCTCTGGGGCCAACGTCCTGACTTTC	CASSSTGVGSSGANVLTF
.	TRBD2	TRBV11-1	TRBJ2-5	TGTGCCAGCAGCCAGGGGACTAGCGGTAGGCGAGAGACCCAGTACTTC	CASSQGTSGRRETQYF
.	.	TRBV29-1	TRBJ1-1	TGCAGCGCCGGCGGGACAACTGAAGCTTTCTTT	CSAGGTTEAFF
.	.	TRBV30	TRBJ2-7	TGTGCCTGGAGTGTACTCTCCTACGAGCAGTACTTC	CAWSVLSYEQYF
.	TRBD2	TRBV6-1	TRBJ2-1	TGTGCCAGCAGTGAAGCCCTAGCGGTTAATGAGCAGTTCTTC	CASSEALAVNEQFF
few	.	TRBV29-1	TRBJ1-1	TGCGCCTCGCGAGGGGGTAGGTTAAGCACTGAAGCTTTCTTT	CASRGGRLSTEAFF
.	TRBD1	TRBV5-6	TRBJ2-1	TGTGCCAGCAGCTTCAAGGACAGGGGGCTTATCAATGAGCAGTTCTTC	CASSFKDRGLINEQFF
.	.	TRBV29-1	TRBJ2-1	TGCAGCGTTGAAGACTTTACCAGCTACAATGAGCAGTTCTTC	CSVEDFTSYNEQFF
few	.	TRBV4-1	TRBJ2-3	TGCGCCAGCAGCCAAGATATGGCGGCCCCTAGCACAGATACGCAGTATTTT	CASSQDMAAPSTDTQYF
.	.	TRBV28	TRBJ2-1	TGTGCCAGCAGTTTAGGCGGATCCTACAATGAGCAGTTCTTC	CASSLGGSYNEQFF
.	TRBD1	TRBV27	TRBJ1-2	TGTGCCAGCAGTAGGACAGGGGCCTTCGGGGACTATGGCTACACCTTC	CASSRTGAFGDYGYTF
.	TRBD1	TRBV19	TRBJ1-2	TGTGCCAGTTGGGACAGGGGGCTTGGCTACACCTTC	CASWDRGLGYTF
.	.	TRBV29-1	TRBJ2-5	TGCAGCGCAATGGGCCCCGGGACCCAGTACTTC	CSAMGPGTQYF
few	.	TRBV27	TRBJ1-5	TGTGCCAGCAGTTCGTACAGGGCCGGCCCAGGGCAGCCCCAGCATTTT	CASSSYRAGPGQPQHF
.	.	TRBV11-2	TRBJ2-5	TGTGCCAGCAGACCCCCCTCCGGAGGGGTAGAGGAGACCCAGTACTTC	CASRPPSGGVEETQYF
few	TRBD2	TRBV30	TRBJ2-1	TGTGCCTGGAGTGAAGCGGGAGGGCCGAATGAGCAGTTCTTC	CAWSEAGGPNEQFF
many	.	TRBV5-6	TRBJ2-1	TGTGCCAGCACCCATACAGGGAATGAGCAGTTCTTC	CASTHTGNEQFF
few	.	TRBV28	TRBJ1-1	TGTGCCAGCAGCCCTAAGACGGAATACATGAACACTGAAGCTTTCTTT	CASSPKTEYMNTEAFF
few	TRBD1	TRBV4-2	TRBJ1-5	TGTGCCAGCAGCCAAGCCTTTCCGGGACAGGGGGCAGGGGTAGGAAGCAATCAGCCCCAGCATTTT	CASSQAFPGQGAGVGSNQPQHF
.	.	TRBV4-1	TRBJ1-5	TGCGCCAGCAGCCAAGGTCGCAGGGGAACTCAGCCCCAGCATTTT	CASSQGRRGTQPQHF
many	.	TRBV7-9	TRBJ2-2	TGTGCCAGCAGCTCCGATAACACCGGGGAGCTGTTTTTT	CASSSDNTGELFF
.	.	TRBV6-5	TRBJ2-1	TGTGCCAGCGGGACGGAAAATGAGCAGTTCTTC	CASGTENEQFF
once	.	TRBV7-9	TRBJ1-1	TGTGCCAGCAGCTGGGGCATAAACACTGAAGCTTTCTTT	CASSWGINTEAFF
few	TRBD2	TRBV7-3	TRBJ2-3	TGTGCCAGCAGCCCTACGGGAGGGCCAGGAGATACGCAGTATTTT	CASSPTGGPGDTQYF
.	TRBD1	TRBV4-3	TRBJ2-7	TGCGCCAGCAGCCATTCCGGACAGGACGAGCAGTACTTC	CASSHSGQDEQYF
.	.	TRBV19	TRBJ1-2	TGTGCCAGTAGTATAGGGACTGGCTACACCTTC	CASSIGTGYTF
.	.	TRBV7-9	TRBJ1-2	TGTGCCAGCAGCCGGCCATCGGGCTCTAACTATGGCTACACCTTC	CASSRPSGSNYGYTF
once	.	TRBV28	TRBJ2-3	TGTGCCAGCACCTCTACCAGGCCAGATACGCAGTATTTT	CASTSTRPDTQYF
.	.	TRBV29-1	TRBJ2-2	TGCAGCGTAAAGGGGGGCCACACCGGGGAGCTGTTTTTT	CSVKGGHTGELFF
.	.	TRBV7-9	TRBJ2-1	TGTGCCAGCAGCTCAACAACCGGGACTGAAATTTACAATGAGCAGTTCTTC	CASSSTTGTEIYNEQFF
.	TRBD2	TRBV7-9	TRBJ2-1	TGTGCCAGCAGCTTAGATCCTAGCGGGGGCCTATACAATGAGCAGTTCTTC	CASSLDPSGGLYNEQFF
.	.	TRBV25-1	TRBJ2-3	TGTGCCAGCAGAATGACAGCCAGAAGCACAGATACGCAGTATTTT	CASRMTARSTDTQYF
.	.	TRBV7-8	TRBJ2-7	TGTGCCAGCACCCTTCAGCGGGCTGCCTACGAGCAGTACTTC	CASTLQRAAYEQYF
.	TRBD1	TRBV27	TRBJ2-7	TGTGCCAGCAGCCCCGGGACAGCCTACGAGCAGTACTTC	CASSPGTAYEQYF
.	TRBD2	TRBV30	TRBJ2-1	TGTGCCTGGAGCGGGACTAGCGGGTACAATGAGCAGTTCTTC	CAWSGTSGYNEQFF
.	.	TRBV23-1	TRBJ2-5	TGCGCCAGCAGCCCCCCGATTCCTGTGGGAAGGACCCAGTACTTC	CASSPPIPVGRTQYF
.	.	TRBV15	TRBJ2-2	TGTGCCACCAGCAGAGTGCGGGAAGGGACCGGGGAGCTGTTTTTT	CATSRVREGTGELFF
.	TRBD1	TRBV7-9	TRBJ1-1	TGTGCCAGCAGCCAAGAGGAGGGGGCGGAGGACACTGAAGCTTTCTTT	CASSQEEGAEDTEAFF
.	TRBD2	TRBV27	TRBJ2-4	TGTGCCAGCAGTCCCTTCTCGGGAGGCGGAAACATTCAGTACTTC	CASSPFSGGGNIQYF
.	.	TRBV14	TRBJ2-1	TGTGCCAGCAGCCAAGGAGGATGGAATGAGCAGTTCTTC	CASSQGGWNEQFF
few	.	TRBV5-1	TRBJ2-2	TGCGCCAGCAGCTTGGTCGGCACCGGGGAGCTGTTTTTT	CASSLVGTGELFF
few	TRBD2	TRBV28	TRBJ2-2	TGTGCCAGCAGGATTCTAGCGGGGCCCAACACCGGGGAGCTGTTTTTT	CASRILAGPNTGELFF
.	TRBD2	TRBV7-2	TRBJ2-3	TGTGCCAGCAGCTTAGCGCTCCTAGCGGGGGGGCTGGACACAGATACGCAGTATTTT	CASSLALLAGGLDTDTQYF
.	.	TRBV27	TRBJ2-7	TGTGCCAGCAGTTTAATCGGACACAACTACGAGCAGTACTTC	CASSLIGHNYEQYF
.	.	TRBV4-1	TRBJ2-3	TGCGCCAGCAGCCATACCGGGACATCTGGTACGCAGTATTTT	CASSHTGTSGTQYF
.	.	TRBV7-2	TRBJ1-5	TGTGCCAGCAGCCCGAACCCCAATCAGCCCCAGCATTTT	CASSPNPNQPQHF
.	TRBD1	TRBV27	TRBJ1-5	TGTGCCAGCAGACCGACAGGGGTTAGCAATCAGCCCCAGCATTTT	CASRPTGVSNQPQHF
few	TRBD1	TRBV7-8	TRBJ1-3	TGTGCCAGCAGCTTAGGGACAGGGCTCGGAAACACCATATATTTT	CASSLGTGLGNTIYF
few	TRBD2	TRBV6-5	TRBJ2-3	TGTGCCAGCAGTTGGAGGGGACTAGACACAGATACGCAGTATTTT	CASSWRGLDTDTQYF
.	TRBD2	TRBV11-2	TRBJ2-1	TGTGCCAGCAGCCCATACGGGACTAGCTCCTACAATGAGCAGTTCTTC	CASSPYGTSSYNEQFF
.	TRBD1	TRBV27	TRBJ2-5	TGTGCCAGCAGTTTGGACAGGGGAGAGACCCAGTACTTC	CASSLDRGETQYF